The rows below give T cell receptor beta chains drawn from one sample of a study of T cell responses to AZD1222 COVID-19 vaccine. Clones were sequenced by immunoSEQ multiplex PCR, and TCRdb holds only the in-frame ones, with some missing. The repertoire includes 130,000 or so clones, 70% to 90% of them detected once, and 5% to 7% sits in the top ten. Sequenced material: peripheral blood, taken 28 days after the second AZD1222 dose. The receptor set was obtained from an adult who received the AZD1222 COVID-19 vaccine. Both conserved end residues are part of each CDR3. The order of the fields is J gene, V gene, D gene, CDR3 length, clone size, CDR3 DNA, CDR3 protein. D genes are given only for firm matches. Clone size is stated in some rows and not others, as once, few, many or a class when expanded.

j_call: TRBJ2-1
v_call: TRBV27
d_call: TRBD2
cdr3_length: 15
clone_size: .
cdr3_nt: TGTGCCAGCAGCCTTGGACTAGCGGGATGGGATGAGCAGTTCTTC
cdr3_aa: CASSLGLAGWDEQFF

j_call: TRBJ1-2
v_call: TRBV5-1
d_call: .
cdr3_length: 14
clone_size: .
cdr3_nt: TGCGCCAGCAGCTTGGGGTGGTCTAACTATGGCTACACCTTC
cdr3_aa: CASSLGWSNYGYTF

j_call: TRBJ1-1
v_call: TRBV29-1
d_call: .
cdr3_length: 11
clone_size: .
cdr3_nt: TGCAGCGTTCAGAGACAGTTTGAAGCTTTCTTT
cdr3_aa: CSVQRQFEAFF

j_call: TRBJ2-5
v_call: TRBV6-5
d_call: TRBD2
cdr3_length: 13
clone_size: once
cdr3_nt: TGTGCCAGCCGGGGGGTTTCGAAAGAGACCCAGTACTTC
cdr3_aa: CASRGVSKETQYF

j_call: TRBJ2-7
v_call: TRBV11-3
d_call: TRBD1
cdr3_length: 15
clone_size: .
cdr3_nt: TGTGCCAGCAGCTTATACGGGACAGGGATCTACGAGCAGTACTTC
cdr3_aa: CASSLYGTGIYEQYF

j_call: TRBJ2-1
v_call: TRBV7-9
d_call: TRBD2
cdr3_length: 14
clone_size: .
cdr3_nt: TGTGCCGAAGGGGGGACTAGCGGCTACAATGAGCAGTTCTTC
cdr3_aa: CAEGGTSGYNEQFF

j_call: TRBJ2-5
v_call: TRBV6-2/TRBV6-3
d_call: TRBD2
cdr3_length: 17
clone_size: .
cdr3_nt: TGTGCCAGCAGTTACCACCTTAGCGGGGGGGCCAAGGAGACCCAGTACTTC
cdr3_aa: CASSYHLSGGAKETQYF

j_call: TRBJ1-1
v_call: TRBV18
d_call: TRBD1
cdr3_length: 15
clone_size: .
cdr3_nt: TGTGCCAGCTCACCCCCGACAGGGATGAACACTGAAGCTTTCTTT
cdr3_aa: CASSPPTGMNTEAFF

j_call: TRBJ1-2
v_call: TRBV7-9
d_call: .
cdr3_length: 14
clone_size: .
cdr3_nt: TGTGCCAGCAGCCTCACCGCTTCCTCCTATGGCTACACCTTC
cdr3_aa: CASSLTASSYGYTF

j_call: TRBJ1-1
v_call: TRBV29-1
d_call: .
cdr3_length: 12
clone_size: .
cdr3_nt: TGCAGCGTTGTTGATCCTACTTCTGAAGCTTTCTTT
cdr3_aa: CSVVDPTSEAFF

j_call: TRBJ1-6
v_call: TRBV5-4
d_call: .
cdr3_length: 16
clone_size: .
cdr3_nt: TGTGCCAGCAGTTTGGCCCCGGGGCGGCTTGATTCACCCCTCCACTTT
cdr3_aa: CASSLAPGRLDSPLHF

j_call: TRBJ2-3
v_call: TRBV6-5
d_call: TRBD2
cdr3_length: 15
clone_size: .
cdr3_nt: TGTGCCAGCAGTTTGAAACCGGGACTAGCTGGTACGCAGTATTTT
cdr3_aa: CASSLKPGLAGTQYF

j_call: TRBJ1-5
v_call: TRBV15
d_call: .
cdr3_length: 15
clone_size: .
cdr3_nt: TGTGCCACCAGCAGCAGGGCATATAGCAATCAGCCCCAGCATTTT
cdr3_aa: CATSSRAYSNQPQHF

j_call: TRBJ2-1
v_call: TRBV27
d_call: .
cdr3_length: 15
clone_size: .
cdr3_nt: TGTGCCAGCACCCAAATTGGAGGGGGTTACAATGAGCAGTTCTTC
cdr3_aa: CASTQIGGGYNEQFF

j_call: TRBJ1-3
v_call: TRBV2
d_call: .
cdr3_length: 14
clone_size: .
cdr3_nt: TGTGCCAGCAGCTCCGGGACAATTGGAAACACCATATATTTT
cdr3_aa: CASSSGTIGNTIYF

j_call: TRBJ2-7
v_call: TRBV28
d_call: .
cdr3_length: 14
clone_size: .
cdr3_nt: TGTGCCAGCAGTCAAACAGGGATCTCCTACGAGCAGTACTTC
cdr3_aa: CASSQTGISYEQYF

j_call: TRBJ2-3
v_call: TRBV29-1
d_call: TRBD1
cdr3_length: 15
clone_size: .
cdr3_nt: TGCAGCGTTAGTAGGACAGGGGCTAGCACAGATACGCAGTATTTT
cdr3_aa: CSVSRTGASTDTQYF

j_call: TRBJ1-1
v_call: TRBV7-2
d_call: .
cdr3_length: 16
clone_size: .
cdr3_nt: TGTGCCAGCAGCGTATATGCCGGGACGGTGAACACTGAAGCTTTCTTT
cdr3_aa: CASSVYAGTVNTEAFF

j_call: TRBJ1-5
v_call: TRBV4-1
d_call: .
cdr3_length: 15
clone_size: .
cdr3_nt: TGCGCCAGCAGCCTCGGACGGAATAGCAATCAGCCCCAGCATTTT
cdr3_aa: CASSLGRNSNQPQHF

j_call: TRBJ1-2
v_call: TRBV7-2
d_call: .
cdr3_length: 14
clone_size: .
cdr3_nt: TGTGCCAGCAGCCCCGGGGGGCAGTTCTATGGCTACACCTTC
cdr3_aa: CASSPGGQFYGYTF

j_call: TRBJ2-2
v_call: TRBV12-5
d_call: .
cdr3_length: 12
clone_size: .
cdr3_nt: TGTGCTAGTGCCCGAGCGCCCGGGGAGCTGTTTTTT
cdr3_aa: CASARAPGELFF

j_call: TRBJ2-7
v_call: TRBV7-2
d_call: .
cdr3_length: 14
clone_size: .
cdr3_nt: TGTGCCAGCAGCCCCCGCCTTAGCTCCTACGAGCAGTACTTC
cdr3_aa: CASSPRLSSYEQYF

j_call: TRBJ1-1
v_call: TRBV7-9
d_call: TRBD1
cdr3_length: 14
clone_size: .
cdr3_nt: TGTGCCAGCAGCATACAGGGGCTCGGCACTGAAGCTTTCTTT
cdr3_aa: CASSIQGLGTEAFF

j_call: TRBJ1-6
v_call: TRBV12-3/TRBV12-4
d_call: .
cdr3_length: 12
clone_size: few
cdr3_nt: TGTGCCAGCTCCTACTATAATTCACCCCTCCACTTT
cdr3_aa: CASSYYNSPLHF

j_call: TRBJ2-1
v_call: TRBV6-2/TRBV6-3
d_call: TRBD2
cdr3_length: 15
clone_size: .
cdr3_nt: TGTGCCAGCAGCCCACTGGCGGGGGGGCAGATTGAGCAGTTCTTC
cdr3_aa: CASSPLAGGQIEQFF

j_call: TRBJ2-1
v_call: TRBV5-5
d_call: .
cdr3_length: 16
clone_size: .
cdr3_nt: TGTGCCAGCAGCAACGGACAGCTGCCCTCCTACAATGAGCAGTTCTTC
cdr3_aa: CASSNGQLPSYNEQFF

j_call: TRBJ2-1
v_call: TRBV7-8
d_call: TRBD2
cdr3_length: 15
clone_size: once
cdr3_nt: TGTGCCAGCAGTCCCTTAGCGGGGGCCTACAATGAGCAGTTCTTC
cdr3_aa: CASSPLAGAYNEQFF

j_call: TRBJ2-7
v_call: TRBV1
d_call: .
cdr3_length: 19
clone_size: .
cdr3_nt: TGCACCAGCAGCCCCTCGGACGAGACGCTTCGAGCTTTATCCTACGAGCAGTACTTC
cdr3_aa: CTSSPSDETLRALSYEQYF

j_call: TRBJ1-3
v_call: TRBV7-2
d_call: TRBD1
cdr3_length: 13
clone_size: .
cdr3_nt: TGTGCCAGTGGGGACAGATCTGGAAACACCATATATTTT
cdr3_aa: CASGDRSGNTIYF

j_call: TRBJ1-5
v_call: TRBV30
d_call: .
cdr3_length: 13
clone_size: .
cdr3_nt: TGTGCCTGGAGTCGCCTAGGTAATCAGCCCCAGCATTTT
cdr3_aa: CAWSRLGNQPQHF

j_call: TRBJ1-4
v_call: TRBV11-2
d_call: .
cdr3_length: 14
clone_size: .
cdr3_nt: TGTGCCAGCAGCCCGGGACACCAGAATGAAAAACTGTTTTTT
cdr3_aa: CASSPGHQNEKLFF

j_call: TRBJ2-5
v_call: TRBV3-1/TRBV3-2
d_call: TRBD2
cdr3_length: 18
clone_size: .
cdr3_nt: TGTGCCAGCAGCCAAGTGGGTCAGGTAGCGGGGGAACAAGAGACCCAGTACTTC
cdr3_aa: CASSQVGQVAGEQETQYF

j_call: TRBJ2-7
v_call: TRBV14
d_call: TRBD2
cdr3_length: 20
clone_size: .
cdr3_nt: TGTGCCAGCAGCCTTTCGACGATGGGACTAGCGGGATACCTTTTTTCCGAGCAGTACTTC
cdr3_aa: CASSLSTMGLAGYLFSEQYF

j_call: TRBJ2-7
v_call: TRBV7-8
d_call: .
cdr3_length: 12
clone_size: .
cdr3_nt: TGTGCCAGCAGCTCAGGACCCTACGAGCAGTACTTC
cdr3_aa: CASSSGPYEQYF

j_call: TRBJ1-5
v_call: TRBV3-1/TRBV3-2
d_call: .
cdr3_length: 14
clone_size: .
cdr3_nt: TGTGCCAGCAGCCAGCGGGGGGGCAATCAGCCCCAGCATTTT
cdr3_aa: CASSQRGGNQPQHF

j_call: TRBJ2-2
v_call: TRBV5-5
d_call: .
cdr3_length: 15
clone_size: .
cdr3_nt: TGTGCCAGCAGCGCCCGGGACTTCAATTCTAGGGAGCTGTTTTTT
cdr3_aa: CASSARDFNSRELFF

j_call: TRBJ1-4
v_call: TRBV27
d_call: TRBD1
cdr3_length: 13
clone_size: .
cdr3_nt: TGTGCCAGCAGTTTACACAGGGGTGAAAAACTGTTTTTT
cdr3_aa: CASSLHRGEKLFF

j_call: TRBJ1-1
v_call: TRBV5-1
d_call: TRBD1
cdr3_length: 15
clone_size: .
cdr3_nt: TGCGCCAGCAGCTTGGTGGACAGGGAGGCCACTGAAGCTTTCTTT
cdr3_aa: CASSLVDREATEAFF

j_call: TRBJ1-2
v_call: TRBV5-5
d_call: .
cdr3_length: 14
clone_size: .
cdr3_nt: TGTGCCAGCAGCTTGAGTAGCACTAACTATGGCTACACCTTC
cdr3_aa: CASSLSSTNYGYTF

j_call: TRBJ2-2
v_call: TRBV5-1
d_call: .
cdr3_length: 13
clone_size: .
cdr3_nt: TGCGCCAGCAGCTTCGACTTCACCGGGGAGCTGTTTTTT
cdr3_aa: CASSFDFTGELFF

j_call: TRBJ1-5
v_call: TRBV5-1
d_call: TRBD1
cdr3_length: 15
clone_size: .
cdr3_nt: TGCGCCAGCAGCATCTCCGGGACAGGGACTCAGCCCCAGCATTTT
cdr3_aa: CASSISGTGTQPQHF

j_call: TRBJ1-3
v_call: TRBV3-1/TRBV3-2
d_call: .
cdr3_length: 15
clone_size: few
cdr3_nt: TGTGCCAGCAGCCAATTTGGACAGCTCGGAAACACCATATATTTT
cdr3_aa: CASSQFGQLGNTIYF

j_call: TRBJ2-1
v_call: TRBV7-2
d_call: TRBD2
cdr3_length: 15
clone_size: .
cdr3_nt: TGTGCCAGCAGCCAATCCGGGACTAACTACAATGAGCAGTTCTTC
cdr3_aa: CASSQSGTNYNEQFF

j_call: TRBJ2-5
v_call: TRBV10-3
d_call: .
cdr3_length: 12
clone_size: .
cdr3_nt: TGTGCCATCAGTGAGGGGCAAGAGACCCAGTACTTC
cdr3_aa: CAISEGQETQYF

j_call: TRBJ1-5
v_call: TRBV28
d_call: .
cdr3_length: 13
clone_size: .
cdr3_nt: TGTGCCAGCAGTAGAGATAGCAATCAGCCCCAGCATTTT
cdr3_aa: CASSRDSNQPQHF

j_call: TRBJ1-1
v_call: TRBV28
d_call: TRBD1
cdr3_length: 17
clone_size: .
cdr3_nt: TGTGCCAGCAGCTCAGGACAGGGCGGGGGGATGAACACTGAAGCTTTCTTT
cdr3_aa: CASSSGQGGGMNTEAFF

j_call: TRBJ2-5
v_call: TRBV7-2
d_call: TRBD2
cdr3_length: 14
clone_size: .
cdr3_nt: TGTGCCAGCAGTTCACTAGCGGGAGGTTTTGCCCAGTACTTC
cdr3_aa: CASSSLAGGFAQYF

j_call: TRBJ1-2
v_call: TRBV30
d_call: TRBD1
cdr3_length: 14
clone_size: few
cdr3_nt: TGTGCCTGGAGTGTTGTCAGGGGGCAGGTTGGCTACACCTTC
cdr3_aa: CAWSVVRGQVGYTF

j_call: TRBJ2-2
v_call: TRBV5-4
d_call: .
cdr3_length: 14
clone_size: .
cdr3_nt: TGTGCCAGCAGTGCCGACACTTACACCGGGGAGCTGTTTTTT
cdr3_aa: CASSADTYTGELFF

j_call: TRBJ2-1
v_call: TRBV29-1
d_call: .
cdr3_length: 12
clone_size: .
cdr3_nt: TGCAGCGTCCAGGACCAAACCAATGAGCAGTTCTTC
cdr3_aa: CSVQDQTNEQFF

j_call: TRBJ1-1
v_call: TRBV4-2
d_call: TRBD1
cdr3_length: 15
clone_size: few
cdr3_nt: TGTGCCAGCAGCCAAGGGGACAGGGGTGGGACTGAAGCTTTCTTT
cdr3_aa: CASSQGDRGGTEAFF

j_call: TRBJ2-1
v_call: TRBV28
d_call: .
cdr3_length: 15
clone_size: .
cdr3_nt: TGTGCCAGCAGGCGACTCTACAGCTCCTACAATGAGCAGTTCTTC
cdr3_aa: CASRRLYSSYNEQFF

j_call: TRBJ1-5
v_call: TRBV28
d_call: .
cdr3_length: 16
clone_size: .
cdr3_nt: TGTGCCACCAGACAAGGCGTGCTGTCCGTCAATCAGCCCCAGCATTTT
cdr3_aa: CATRQGVLSVNQPQHF

j_call: TRBJ1-1
v_call: TRBV7-9
d_call: TRBD1
cdr3_length: 14
clone_size: .
cdr3_nt: TGTGCCAGCAGCTCAATGGACAGGGCCACTGAAGCTTTCTTT
cdr3_aa: CASSSMDRATEAFF

j_call: TRBJ1-1
v_call: TRBV6-1
d_call: .
cdr3_length: 12
clone_size: .
cdr3_nt: TGTGCCAGCAGTGACAGGAACACTGAAGCTTTCTTT
cdr3_aa: CASSDRNTEAFF

j_call: TRBJ1-2
v_call: TRBV6-1
d_call: .
cdr3_length: 14
clone_size: .
cdr3_nt: TGTGCCAGCCATCCCGGACAGTCCAACTATGGCTACACCTTC
cdr3_aa: CASHPGQSNYGYTF

j_call: TRBJ2-3
v_call: TRBV10-3
d_call: .
cdr3_length: 18
clone_size: .
cdr3_nt: TGTGCCATCAGTGAAGGAGGTCCTAGCTCGGTGGGCACAGATACGCAGTATTTT
cdr3_aa: CAISEGGPSSVGTDTQYF